These 4 T cell receptor beta chains were all obtained from the same sample, sequenced in a study of monozygotic twins with inflammatory bowel disease. TCRdb reanalyzed the 5' RACE reads, giving one entry per CDR3 protein sequence and no DNA. The ten most abundant clones cover 2% to 2.5% of a sample with fewer than 200,000 distinct CDR3 sequences. Material: blood. All receptors derive from a human donor with ulcerative colitis or Crohn's disease, or a healthy co-twin of an affected twin (not recorded which).

The rearrangement links TRBV20-1 to TRBJ2-5; TCRdb reports TRBD1, a call that lacks DNA to check it against. CDR3 length equals 12 residues. Germline V gene lookup returns CDR1 DFQATT and CDR2 SNEGSKA (reference sequence). The CDR3 protein is CSAGTGRQTQYF.

The chain links TRBV6-4 to TRBJ1-2; TCRdb selects TRBD1, and the lack of DNA leaves this call unchecked. The CDR3 covers 19 residues. CDR1 is MRHNA and CDR2 is SNTAGT in the germline V gene. The CDR3 is CASSPTPGQVGGEGGGYTF.

The chain couples TRBV12-3 or TRBV12-4 to TRBJ2-3. The CDR3 has 12 amino acids. CDR3 sequence reads: CASSLSESTQYF.

J is TRBJ2-6 and V is TRBV5-1; no DNA is available, so the TRBD2 call from TCRdb remains unchecked. Germline-derived CDR1 and CDR2 are SGHRS and YFSETQ. CDR3 length: 18 residues. CDR3 residues: CASSLGSGPTSGANVLTF.